Shown below are 24 T cell receptor beta chains from a single sample sequenced in a study of blood T cell repertoires in COVID-19. TCRdb's copy holds only in-frame clones and misses some; the assay was immunoSEQ multiplex PCR. The sample holds some 150,000 clones; approximately 79% are singletons and the top ten take less than 3%. Specimen: PBMCs or T cells enriched from blood (not recorded which). The receptors derive from a woman aged 50 to 60 who had recovered from COVID-19.

This clone appeared a single time. V usage is TRBV3-1 (or the pseudogene TRBV3-2) and J usage is TRBJ2-1, with TRBD2 matching 13 bases. The CDR3 is 15 residues long. V was pared by 5 bases and J by 5 bases, with 3 bases of the junction left unmatched. The germline V gene has CDR1 LGHDT and CDR2 YNNKEL (reference sequence). The CDR3 here is CASSSLAGGHNEQFF. The CDR3 DNA follows: TGTGCCAGCAGCTCACTAGCGGGGGGGCACAATGAGCAGTTCTTC.

The rearrangement joins TRBV20-1 to TRBJ2-2; D might be TRBD2 (6 bases). Germline V gene sequence: CDR1 DFQATT, CDR2 SNEGSKA (reference sequence). The CDR3 is 18 amino acids. V dropped 3 bases and J dropped 0 bases, with 20 bases sitting between them. The CDR3 region is CSASGLLGGATNTGELFF. The CDR3 bases are TGCAGTGCTAGTGGTTTGCTCGGGGGAGCCACGAACACCGGGGAGCTGTTTTTT.

The V and J genes are TRBV19 and TRBJ1-5; possibly TRBD1 for D (5 bases). Per germline, CDR1 LNHDA and CDR2 SQIVND (reference sequence). This CDR3 has 17 residues. The V gene lost 3 bases and the J gene lost 4 bases, with 19 bases spanning the gap. CDR3 nucleotide sequence: TGTGCCAGTAGTATGTACCACGCTACAGGTTGGAATCAGCCCCAGCATTTT. Its protein product is CASSMYHATGWNQPQHF.

The V call is TRBV6-5, the J call TRBJ2-1; D not certain. This CDR3 contains 11 residues. Trimming removed 6 bases from V and 9 bases from J, with 9 bases in between. Germline CDR1 and CDR2: MNHEY and SVGAGI. The DNA of the CDR3 is TGTGCCAGCAGCCCCTTTATTGAGCAGTTCTTC. It yields the protein CASSPFIEQFF.

The V call is TRBV28, the J call TRBJ1-2; unclear D gene. The V gene's germline CDR1 is MDHEN and CDR2 SYDVKM. Trimming left V 5 bases short and J 3 bases short, with 7 bases between. The CDR3 has 12 residues. The CDR3, as DNA: TGTGCCAGCAGTGCTGCGGACTATGGCTACACCTTC. Translating it yields CASSAADYGYTF.

The chain is built from TRBV19 and TRBJ1-5; D is perhaps TRBD1 (6 bases). The CDR3 extends over 15 amino acids. The V and J ends lost 5 bases and 6 bases respectively, with 17 bases between them. Looked up from germline, CDR1 is LNHDA and CDR2 is SQIVND (reference sequence). The CDR3 DNA reads TGTGCCAGTAGTGTACAACAGGGTTGGTTTCAGCCCCAGCATTTT. This translates into CASSVQQGWFQPQHF. The full variable domain, rest sourced from reference TRBV19 and TRBJ1-5, is DGGITQSPKYLFRKEGQNVTLSCEQNLNHDAMYWYRQDPGQGLRLIYYSQIVNDFQKGDIAEGYSVSREKKESFPLTVTSAQKNPTAFYLCASSVQQGWFQPQHFGDGTRLSIL.

J is TRBJ2-1 and V is TRBV7-9; D gene unclear. The CDR3 consists of 14 residues. Trimming stripped 0 bases from V and 9 bases from J, with 12 bases between. Germline lookup yields CDR1 SEHNR and CDR2 FQNEAQ (reference sequence). CDR3 in amino acids: CASSLAERSGEQFF. The CDR3 nucleotides are TGTGCCAGCAGCTTAGCGGAGAGGTCGGGTGAGCAGTTCTTC.

The gene calls are TRBV28 and TRBJ2-1; possibly TRBD1 for D (6 bases). With 8 bases removed from V and 1 base from J, the gap between germline ends came to 18 bases. Per germline, CDR1 MDHEN and CDR2 SYDVKM. The CDR3 extends over 16 amino acids. The CDR3 DNA follows: TGTGCCAGCTTCGGTTCTACAGGGTTATCCTACAATGAGCAGTTCTTC. This translates into CASFGSTGLSYNEQFF.

This rearrangement joins TRBV4-1 to TRBJ2-2; D gene uncertain. Trimming took 2 bases from V and 0 from J, leaving 13 bases between them. Germline CDR1 is MGHRA and CDR2 is YSYEKL. The CDR3 totals 17 residues. The CDR3 loop reads CASSQLPGSSNTGELFF. The CDR3 nucleotides read TGCGCCAGCAGCCAACTCCCCGGGTCCTCGAACACCGGGGAGCTGTTTTTT.

The chain has TRBV7-9 and TRBJ2-7; 7 bases line up with TRBD1. Per the germline V gene, CDR1 is SEHNR and CDR2 is FQNEAQ (reference sequence). Unmatched junction bases numbered 9, after V lost 5 bases and J lost 5 bases. The CDR3 runs to 14 residues. The CDR3 DNA sequence: TGTGCCAGCAGCCCGGCGACAGGGCTCAACGAGCAGTACTTC. Its protein is CASSPATGLNEQYF.

This chain joins TRBV28 and TRBJ1-5; D unclear. V lost 4 bases to trimming and J lost 1 base, with 14 bases between them. This CDR3 contains 16 residues. In germline, CDR1 is MDHEN, CDR2 SYDVKM. The CDR3 here is CASSSNTRGSNQPQHF. The CDR3 DNA reads as TGTGCCAGCAGTTCCAATACCCGAGGAAGCAATCAGCCCCAGCATTTT.

CDR3 DNA sequence: TGTGCCGTAAACCACAGGGGGCAGGAGACCCAGTACTTC. Amino acid sequence: CAVNHRGQETQYF. The genes are TRBV6-5 and TRBJ2-5, with 9 bases lining up with TRBD1. The CDR3 extends over 13 amino acids. Germline V gene lookup returns CDR1 MNHEY and CDR2 SVGAGI. J lost 5 bases, V lost 11 bases, and 9 bases had no gene match.

V usage is TRBV2 and J usage is TRBJ1-4; D is perhaps TRBD1 (6 bases). Per the germline V gene, CDR1 is SNHLY and CDR2 is FYNNEI. This CDR3 is built from 14 residues. Trimming removed 4 bases from V and 5 bases from J, with 11 bases in between. The CDR3 here is CASSAGQRNEKLFF. The CDR3 DNA reads TGTGCCAGCAGTGCGGGACAACGAAATGAAAAACTGTTTTTT. Looking up the rest from reference TRBV2 and TRBJ1-4 gives the full variable domain: EPEVTQTPSHQVTQMGQEVILRCVPISNHLYFYWYRQILGQKVEFLVSFYNNEISEKSEIFDDQFSVERPDGSNFTLKIRSTKLEDSAMYFCASSAGQRNEKLFFGSGTQLSVL.

The chain has TRBV10-2 and TRBJ1-1; the match to TRBD1 covers 9 bases. Trimming cost V 7 bases and J 5 bases; bases outside gene matches: 20. The CDR3 consists of 18 residues. CDR1 and CDR2 (germline): WSHSY, SAAADI. CDR3 nucleotide sequence: TGCGCCAGCACCACCCCAAAATCCACCGGGACAGGGCGGACTGAAGCTTTCTTT. Its protein product is CASTTPKSTGTGRTEAFF.

This clone came up once. The rearrangement uses TRBV13 and TRBJ1-2; the match to TRBD1 covers 12 bases. Germline V CDR1 and CDR2: PRHDT, FYEKMQ (reference sequence). The V and J ends lost 5 bases and 2 bases, in that order; junction bases with no gene match: 6. The CDR3 is 16 amino acids. The CDR3 nucleotides read TGTGCCAGCAGCCCAGGGACAGGGGGCGCCAACTATGGCTACACCTTC. Protein product: CASSPGTGGANYGYTF.

This chain joins TRBV21-1 and TRBJ2-2; the table's TRBD1 call for D was not verified on the DNA. TRBV21-1 counts as a pseudogene. The CDR3 sequence is 17 residues long. The CDR3 coding sequence is TGTGCCAGCAGCAAAGAAAGGACAGGGCCTAACACCGGGGAGCTGTTTTTT. Translating gives CASSKERTGPNTGELFF.

This clone has more than one count but fewer than ten. At the DNA level, this CDR3 is encoded by other sequences in the same sample as well. The genes are TRBV7-3 and TRBJ1-5, with no clear D. CDR3 size: 13 residues. The ends were cut back, 2 bases at V and 5 bases at J, with 7 bases in the middle. From germline, CDR1 is SGHTA and CDR2 FQGTGA. This CDR3 is CASSLQRDQPQHF. The DNA of the CDR3 is TGTGCCAGCAGCTTACAGAGGGATCAGCCCCAGCATTTT.

Notes on this clone: One end of the junction fails to match germline, which may point to a read error. The chain has TRBV15 and TRBJ1-6; D might be TRBD1 (6 bases). The CDR3 totals 15 residues. Germline V gene data show CDR1 as LNHNV and CDR2 as YYDKDF (reference sequence). CDR3 sequence reads: CATSRRGTTNSPLHF. The CDR3 DNA is TGTGCCACAAGCAGGAGAGGGACAACGAATTCACCCCTCCACTTT.

This clone was observed a few times. This CDR3 reads CASTGQAYNEQFF. In DNA, the CDR3 is TGTGCCAGCACCGGACAGGCCTACAATGAGCAGTTCTTC. The chain has TRBV2 and TRBJ2-1; 7 bases match TRBD1. Germline CDR1 SNHLY, CDR2 FYNNEI. The CDR3 contains 13 residues. Trimming at V came to 7 bases and at J to 2 bases, leaving 2 bases not matched to a gene.

V usage is TRBV18 and J usage is TRBJ2-5; D might be TRBD1 (5 bases). The CDR3 has 14 amino acids. Germline lookup yields CDR1 KGHSH and CDR2 LQKENI. V was cut by 0 bases and J by 5 bases, with 10 bases left in between. CDR3 residues: CASSPPSRAETQYF. In DNA, the CDR3 is TGTGCCAGCTCACCACCGTCCAGGGCGGAGACCCAGTACTTC.

The chain combines TRBV12-5 with TRBJ1-6; 7 positions match TRBD1. Trimming at V came to 0 bases and at J to 6 bases, leaving 5 bases not matched to a gene. This CDR3 is 16 amino acids long. The V gene's germline CDR1 is LGHNT and CDR2 FRNRAP. The CDR3 nucleotides are TGTGCTAGTGGTTTGGTAGGGACAGTGATTAATTCACCCCTCCACTTT. Translation gives CASGLVGTVINSPLHF.

This clone was found a few times. This chain links TRBV11-2 with TRBJ2-7; 7 bases are a match to TRBD2. CDR1 SGHAT and CDR2 FQNNGV come from the germline V gene. J was trimmed by 5 bases and V by 3 bases; bases with no gene match: 4. The CDR3 has 13 amino acids. The CDR3 DNA follows: TGTGCCAGCAGCTTGTCGCGGGAGAACGAGCAGTACTTC. Translating gives CASSLSRENEQYF.

This clone was detected only once. CDR3 region: CASSERRTPEAFF. The CDR3 DNA is TGTGCCAGCAGTGAAAGGAGGACCCCTGAAGCTTTCTTT. The chain carries TRBV2 and TRBJ1-1, with D unresolved. The CDR3 covers 13 residues. Germline V lookup: CDR1 SNHLY, CDR2 FYNNEI. Trimming removed 2 bases from V and 6 bases from J, with 10 bases in between.

The rearrangement uses TRBV4-1 and TRBJ2-5, with D hard to call. Germline CDR1 and CDR2: MGHRA and YSYEKL. This CDR3 spans 14 amino acids. The germline V and J ends were trimmed by 4 bases and 1 base, with 10 bases remaining between them. The CDR3 DNA reads TGCGCCAGCAGCCCTCGACACGGCCAAGAGACCCAGTACTTC. Encoded protein: CASSPRHGQETQYF.